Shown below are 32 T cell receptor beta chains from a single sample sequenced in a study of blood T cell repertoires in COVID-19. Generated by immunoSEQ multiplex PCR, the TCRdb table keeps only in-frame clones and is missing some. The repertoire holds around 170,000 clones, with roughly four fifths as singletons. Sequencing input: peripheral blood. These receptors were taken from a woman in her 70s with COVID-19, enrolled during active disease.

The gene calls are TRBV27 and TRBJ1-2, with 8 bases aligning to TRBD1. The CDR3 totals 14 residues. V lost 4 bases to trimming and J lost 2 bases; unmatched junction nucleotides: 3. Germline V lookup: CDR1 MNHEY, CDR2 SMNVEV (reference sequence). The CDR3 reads CASSYRGSNYGYTF. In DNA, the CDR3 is TGTGCCAGCAGTTACAGGGGGTCCAACTATGGCTACACCTTC.

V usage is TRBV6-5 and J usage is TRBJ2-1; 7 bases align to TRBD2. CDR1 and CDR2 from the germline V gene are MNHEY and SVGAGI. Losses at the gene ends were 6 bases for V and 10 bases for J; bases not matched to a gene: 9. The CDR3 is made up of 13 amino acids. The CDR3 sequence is CASRDVSGNEQFF. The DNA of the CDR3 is TGTGCCAGCAGGGACGTAAGCGGGAACGAGCAGTTCTTC.

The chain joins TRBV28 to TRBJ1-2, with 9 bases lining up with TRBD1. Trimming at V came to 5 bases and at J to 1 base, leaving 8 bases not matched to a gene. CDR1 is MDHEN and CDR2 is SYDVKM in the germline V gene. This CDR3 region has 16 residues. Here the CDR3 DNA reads TGTGCCAGCAGTCGGGGACAGGGAGTGCGTAACTATGGCTACACCTTC. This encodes CASSRGQGVRNYGYTF.

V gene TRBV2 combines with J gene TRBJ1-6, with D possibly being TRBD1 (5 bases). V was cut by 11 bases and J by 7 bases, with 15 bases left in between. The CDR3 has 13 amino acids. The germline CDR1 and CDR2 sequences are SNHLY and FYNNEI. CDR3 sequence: CADQTGGNSPLHF. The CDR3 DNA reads TGTGCCGATCAGACGGGGGGAAATTCACCCCTCCACTTT.

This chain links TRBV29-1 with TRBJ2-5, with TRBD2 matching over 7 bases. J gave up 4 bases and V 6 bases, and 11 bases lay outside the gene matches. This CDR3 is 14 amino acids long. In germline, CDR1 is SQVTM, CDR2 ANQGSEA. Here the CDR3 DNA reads TGCAGCGTCTGGGCGGGGAGGGCCCGAGAGACCCAGTACTTC. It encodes CSVWAGRARETQYF.

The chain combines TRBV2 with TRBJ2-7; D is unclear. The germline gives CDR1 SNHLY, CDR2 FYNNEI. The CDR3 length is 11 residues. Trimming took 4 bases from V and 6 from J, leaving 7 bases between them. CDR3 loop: CASSVLGEQYF. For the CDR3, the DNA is TGTGCCAGCAGTGTCCTCGGCGAGCAGTACTTC. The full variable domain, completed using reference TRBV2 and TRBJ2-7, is EPEVTQTPSHQVTQMGQEVILRCVPISNHLYFYWYRQILGQKVEFLVSFYNNEISEKSEIFDDQFSVERPDGSNFTLKIRSTKLEDSAMYFCASSVLGEQYFGPGTRLTVT.

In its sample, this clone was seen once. In nucleotides, the CDR3 is TGCAGTGCTTGTGGGAGGGATGGCACAGATACGCAGTATTTT. Its protein is CSACGRDGTDTQYF. The rearrangement joins TRBV20-1 to TRBJ2-3; 7 nucleotides agree with TRBD2. The CDR3 contains 14 residues. Germline V gene data show CDR1 as DFQATT and CDR2 as SNEGSKA (reference sequence). Germline trimming cut 5 bases from V and 1 base from J; bases unmatched to any gene: 6.

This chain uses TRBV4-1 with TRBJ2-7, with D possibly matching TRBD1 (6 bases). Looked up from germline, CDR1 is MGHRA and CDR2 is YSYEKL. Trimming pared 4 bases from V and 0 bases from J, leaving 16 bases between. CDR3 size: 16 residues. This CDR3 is CASSPRGGQSSYEQYF. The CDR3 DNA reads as TGCGCCAGCAGCCCTAGGGGCGGACAGAGCTCCTACGAGCAGTACTTC.

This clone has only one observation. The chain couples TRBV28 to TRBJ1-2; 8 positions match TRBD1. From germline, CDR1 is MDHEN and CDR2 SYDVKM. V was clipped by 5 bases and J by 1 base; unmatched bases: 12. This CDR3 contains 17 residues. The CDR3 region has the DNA TGTGCCAGCAGTACGGACAGGGCACACCTCAGTAACTATGGCTACACCTTC. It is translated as CASSTDRAHLSNYGYTF.

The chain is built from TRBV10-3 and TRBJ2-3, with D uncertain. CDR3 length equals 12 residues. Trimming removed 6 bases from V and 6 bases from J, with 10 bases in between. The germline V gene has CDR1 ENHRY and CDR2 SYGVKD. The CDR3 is CAIRVTQDTQYF. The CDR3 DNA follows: TGTGCCATCAGGGTAACCCAGGATACGCAGTATTTT.

In DNA, the CDR3 is TGCAGCGTTGCCAGGGGAAGCGGTGAAGCTTTCTTT. Its translation: CSVARGSGEAFF. The rearrangement joins TRBV29-1 to TRBJ1-1, with a possible D match to TRBD1 (6 bases). The CDR3 loop spans 12 amino acids. Germline CDR1 reads SQVTM; CDR2 reads ANQGSEA. The V end was cut by 4 bases, the J end by 7 bases, with 13 bases between.

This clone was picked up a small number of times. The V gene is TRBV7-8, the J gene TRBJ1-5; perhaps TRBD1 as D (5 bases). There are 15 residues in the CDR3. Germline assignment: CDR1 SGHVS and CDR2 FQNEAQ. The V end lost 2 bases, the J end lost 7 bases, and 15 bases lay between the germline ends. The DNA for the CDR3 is TGTGCCAGCAGCTTAAGGGGAGGGAAAGGCCAGCCCCAGCATTTT. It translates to CASSLRGGKGQPQHF.

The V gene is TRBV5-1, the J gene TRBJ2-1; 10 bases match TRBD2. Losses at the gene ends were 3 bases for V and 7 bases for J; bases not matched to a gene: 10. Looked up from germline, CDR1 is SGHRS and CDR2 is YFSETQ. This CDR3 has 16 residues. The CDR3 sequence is CASSWLAGAEGNEQFF. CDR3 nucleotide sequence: TGCGCCAGCAGCTGGCTAGCGGGAGCAGAGGGGAATGAGCAGTTCTTC.

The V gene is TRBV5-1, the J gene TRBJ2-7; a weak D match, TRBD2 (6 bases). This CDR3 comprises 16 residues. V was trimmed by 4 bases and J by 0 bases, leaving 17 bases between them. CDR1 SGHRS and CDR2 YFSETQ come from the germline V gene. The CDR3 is CASSPRGDSTSYEQYF. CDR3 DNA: TGCGCCAGCAGCCCGAGAGGGGACTCAACCTCCTACGAGCAGTACTTC.

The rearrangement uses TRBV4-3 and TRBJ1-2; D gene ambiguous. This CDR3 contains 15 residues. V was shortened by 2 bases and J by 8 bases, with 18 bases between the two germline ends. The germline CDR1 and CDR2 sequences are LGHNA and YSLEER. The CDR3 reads CASSQKFNSITGYTF. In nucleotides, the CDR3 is TGCGCCAGCAGCCAAAAATTTAACAGTATAACGGGCTACACCTTC.

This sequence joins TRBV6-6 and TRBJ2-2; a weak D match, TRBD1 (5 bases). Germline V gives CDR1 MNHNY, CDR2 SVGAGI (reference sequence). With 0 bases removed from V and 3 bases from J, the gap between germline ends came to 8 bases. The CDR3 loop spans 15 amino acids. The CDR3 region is CASSYSGQHTGELFF. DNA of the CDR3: TGTGCCAGCAGTTACTCGGGGCAGCACACCGGGGAGCTGTTTTTT.

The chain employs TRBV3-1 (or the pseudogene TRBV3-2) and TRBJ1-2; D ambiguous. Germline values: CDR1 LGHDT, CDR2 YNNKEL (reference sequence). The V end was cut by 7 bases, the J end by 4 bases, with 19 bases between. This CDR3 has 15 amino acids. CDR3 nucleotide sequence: TGTGCCAGCACCCCGAGAGAGGCGACTCTCTATGGCTACACCTTC. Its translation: CASTPREATLYGYTF.

The CDR3 nucleotides read TGTGCCAGCAGTGGACTGGGGGGTAGAAAATCCGGGGAGCTGTTTTTT. Protein sequence: CASSGLGGRKSGELFF. The J gene is TRBJ2-2, the V gene TRBV9; perhaps TRBD2 as D (6 bases). This CDR3 has 16 residues. The germline V gene encodes CDR1 SGDLS and CDR2 YYNGEE. Trimming took off 5 bases at V and 6 bases at J, with 20 bases between the two ends.

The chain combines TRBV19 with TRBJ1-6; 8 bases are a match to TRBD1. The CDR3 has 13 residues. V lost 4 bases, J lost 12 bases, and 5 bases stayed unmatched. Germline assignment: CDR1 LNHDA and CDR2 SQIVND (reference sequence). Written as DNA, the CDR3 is TGTGCCAGTAGTACCCCGGACAGGGAACCCCTCCACTTT. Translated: CASSTPDREPLHF.

This CDR3 is CASNPRGNNIQYF. CDR3 DNA sequence: TGTGCCAGCAACCCCCGAGGGAACAACATTCAGTACTTC. This chain connects TRBV6-2 or TRBV6-3 to TRBJ2-4; D may be TRBD2 (5 bases). The CDR3 is made up of 13 amino acids. CDR1 is MNHEY and CDR2 is SVGEGT in the germline V gene. The V gene lost 7 bases and the J gene lost 7 bases, with 14 bases spanning the gap.

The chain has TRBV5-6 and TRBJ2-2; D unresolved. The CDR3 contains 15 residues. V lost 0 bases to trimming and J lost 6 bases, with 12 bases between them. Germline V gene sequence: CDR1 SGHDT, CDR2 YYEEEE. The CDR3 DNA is TGTGCCAGCAGCTTGGCCCCTCTAGGCCCCGGGGAGCTGTTTTTT. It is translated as CASSLAPLGPGELFF.

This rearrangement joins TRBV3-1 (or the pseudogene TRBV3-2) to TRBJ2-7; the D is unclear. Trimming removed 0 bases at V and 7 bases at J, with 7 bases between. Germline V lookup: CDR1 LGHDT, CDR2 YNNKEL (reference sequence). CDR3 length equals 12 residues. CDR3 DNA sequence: TGTGCCAGCAGCCAAGAGATTCGGGAGCAGTACTTC. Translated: CASSQEIREQYF.

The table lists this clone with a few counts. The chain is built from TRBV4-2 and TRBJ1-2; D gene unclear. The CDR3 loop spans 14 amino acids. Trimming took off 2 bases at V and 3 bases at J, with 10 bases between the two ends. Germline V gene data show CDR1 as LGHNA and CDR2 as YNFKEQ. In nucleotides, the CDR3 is TGTGCCAGCAGCCAATGGCCAGGCGACTATGGCTACACCTTC. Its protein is CASSQWPGDYGYTF.

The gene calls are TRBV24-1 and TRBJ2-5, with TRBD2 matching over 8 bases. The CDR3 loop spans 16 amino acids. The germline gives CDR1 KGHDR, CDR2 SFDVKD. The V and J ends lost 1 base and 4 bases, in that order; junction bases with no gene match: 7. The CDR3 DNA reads TGTGCCACCAGTGATTTAAGTAGCGGGGCCTTAGAGACCCAGTACTTC. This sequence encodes CATSDLSSGALETQYF.

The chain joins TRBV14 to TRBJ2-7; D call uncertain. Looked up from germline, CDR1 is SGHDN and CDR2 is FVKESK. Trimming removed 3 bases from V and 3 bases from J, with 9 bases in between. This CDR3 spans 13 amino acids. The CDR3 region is CASSQRMRYEQYF. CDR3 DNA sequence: TGTGCCAGCAGCCAGCGCATGCGCTACGAGCAGTACTTC.

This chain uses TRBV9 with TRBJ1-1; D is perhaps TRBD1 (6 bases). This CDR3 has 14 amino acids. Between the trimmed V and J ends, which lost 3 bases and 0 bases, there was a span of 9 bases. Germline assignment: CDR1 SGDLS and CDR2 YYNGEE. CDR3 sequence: CASSGDIMNTEAFF. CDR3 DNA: TGTGCCAGCAGCGGGGACATCATGAACACTGAAGCTTTCTTT.

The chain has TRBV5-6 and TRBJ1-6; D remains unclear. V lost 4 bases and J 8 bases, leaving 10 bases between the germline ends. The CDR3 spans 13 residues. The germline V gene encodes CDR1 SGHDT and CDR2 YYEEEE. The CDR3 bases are TGTGCCAGCAGCGGGGAGAGGGATTCACCCCTCCACTTT. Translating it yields CASSGERDSPLHF.

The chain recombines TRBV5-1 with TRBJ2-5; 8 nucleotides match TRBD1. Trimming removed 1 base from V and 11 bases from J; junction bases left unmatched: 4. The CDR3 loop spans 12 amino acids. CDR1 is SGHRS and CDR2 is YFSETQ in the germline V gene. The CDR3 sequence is CASSLPDREQYF. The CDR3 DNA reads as TGCGCCAGCAGCTTGCCGGACAGGGAACAGTACTTC.

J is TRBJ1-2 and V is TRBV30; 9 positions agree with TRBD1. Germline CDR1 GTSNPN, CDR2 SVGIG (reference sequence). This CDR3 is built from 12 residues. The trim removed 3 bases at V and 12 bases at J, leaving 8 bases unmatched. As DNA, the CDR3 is TGTGCCTGGAGAGTAAAGGGACAGGGCAACACCTTC. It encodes CAWRVKGQGNTF.

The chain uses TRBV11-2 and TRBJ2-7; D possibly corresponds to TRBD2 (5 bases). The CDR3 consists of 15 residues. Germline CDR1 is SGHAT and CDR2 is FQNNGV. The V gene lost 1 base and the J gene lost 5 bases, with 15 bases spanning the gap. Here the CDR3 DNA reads TGTGCCAGCAGCTTAGGAGTGGGAGTAACGGACGAGCAGTACTTC. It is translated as CASSLGVGVTDEQYF. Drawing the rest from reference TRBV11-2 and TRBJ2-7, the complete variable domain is EAGVAQSPRYKIIEKRQSVAFWCNPISGHATLYWYQQILGQGPKLLIQFQNNGVVDDSQLPKDRFSAERLKGVDSTLKIQPAKLEDSAVYLCASSLGVGVTDEQYFGPGTRLTVT.

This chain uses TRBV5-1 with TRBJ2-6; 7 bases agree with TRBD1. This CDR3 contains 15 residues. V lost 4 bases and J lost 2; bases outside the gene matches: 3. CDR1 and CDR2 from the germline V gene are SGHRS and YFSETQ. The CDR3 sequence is CASSPTGTGANVLTF. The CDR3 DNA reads TGCGCCAGCAGCCCGACAGGGACTGGGGCCAACGTCCTGACTTTC.

The CDR3 DNA sequence: TGTGCCTGGAGTAAGACCCAGCGGGTCTACAATGAGCAGTTCTTC. The encoded protein is CAWSKTQRVYNEQFF. The chain is built from TRBV30 and TRBJ2-1, with D possibly being TRBD2 (6 bases). Trimming took off 2 bases at V and 3 bases at J, with 14 bases between the two ends. This CDR3 spans 15 amino acids. Germline values: CDR1 GTSNPN, CDR2 SVGIG (reference sequence).